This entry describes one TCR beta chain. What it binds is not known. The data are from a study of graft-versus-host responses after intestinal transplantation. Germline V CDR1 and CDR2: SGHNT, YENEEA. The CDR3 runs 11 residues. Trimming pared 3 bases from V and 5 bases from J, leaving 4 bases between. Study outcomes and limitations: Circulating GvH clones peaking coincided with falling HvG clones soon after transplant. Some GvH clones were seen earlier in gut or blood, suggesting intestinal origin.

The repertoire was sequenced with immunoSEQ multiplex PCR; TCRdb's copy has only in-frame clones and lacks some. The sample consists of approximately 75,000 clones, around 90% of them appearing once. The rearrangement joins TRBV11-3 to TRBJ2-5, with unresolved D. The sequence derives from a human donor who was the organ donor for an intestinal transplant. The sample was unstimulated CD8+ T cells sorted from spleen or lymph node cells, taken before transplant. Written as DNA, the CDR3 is TGTGCCAGCAGCTTCCCGGAGACCCAGTACTTC. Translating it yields CASSFPETQYF.